This passage covers 22 T cell receptor beta chains from one sample sequenced in a study of blood T cell repertoires in COVID-19. The method was immunoSEQ multiplex PCR; TCRdb's version includes in-frame clones alone and lacks a portion of them. The table shows 95,000 to 150,000 clones, with approximately 88% occurring only once. Sequencing used peripheral blood. The source is a man between 50 and 59 years old with acute or convalescent COVID-19.

The chain links TRBV5-6 to TRBJ2-7, with no clear D. Deletions cut 4 bases from V and 2 bases from J, with 7 bases between. The germline V gene has CDR1 SGHDT and CDR2 YYEEEE. The CDR3 is 12 amino acids. This chain's CDR3 is CASSRQAYEQYF. The CDR3 region has the DNA TGTGCCAGCAGCCGTCAGGCCTACGAGCAGTACTTC.

The chain couples TRBV24-1 to TRBJ2-1; D possibly corresponds to TRBD2 (5 bases). V was cut by 0 bases and J by 5 bases, with 13 bases left in between. CDR3 length: 16 residues. The V gene's germline CDR1 is KGHDR and CDR2 SFDVKD. The CDR3 spells CATSDLGSGKNNEQFF. The CDR3 bases are TGTGCCACCAGTGATTTGGGCAGCGGCAAGAACAATGAGCAGTTCTTC.

The chain uses TRBV6-4 and TRBJ2-1; 10 nucleotides agree with TRBD2. This CDR3 contains 16 residues. J was trimmed by 2 bases and V by 0 bases; bases with no gene match: 1. Germline V CDR1 and CDR2: MRHNA, SNTAGT. In nucleotides, the CDR3 is TGTGCCAGCAGTGACTCCGGACTAGCGGCCTACAATGAGCAGTTCTTC. Its protein is CASSDSGLAAYNEQFF.

This rearrangement joins TRBV6-5 to TRBJ2-5; TRBD2 agrees at 11 bases. The V gene end was trimmed by 6 bases and the J gene end by 7 bases; junction bases not matched to a gene: 4. The germline gives CDR1 MNHEY, CDR2 SVGAGI. The CDR3 spans 13 residues. The CDR3 sequence is CASSNGLAGTQYF. The CDR3 bases are TGTGCCAGCAGCAACGGACTAGCGGGGACCCAGTACTTC.

The chain employs TRBV5-1 and TRBJ1-6; 9 positions agree with TRBD1. Germline loops: CDR1 SGHRS, CDR2 YFSETQ. The CDR3 covers 15 residues. The V segment lost 2 bases and the J segment 7 bases; nucleotides outside the gene matches: 4. The CDR3 DNA sequence: TGCGCCAGCAGCTTTCGGACAGGGGACAATTCACCCCTCCACTTT. Its translation is CASSFRTGDNSPLHF.

This clone was seen more than once but under ten times. The chain is built from TRBV30 and TRBJ1-1; TRBD1 matches at 9 bases. The CDR3 covers 12 residues. The V gene's germline CDR1 is GTSNPN and CDR2 SVGIG (reference sequence). Germline trimming cut 0 bases from V and 10 bases from J; bases unmatched to any gene: 3. The CDR3 DNA reads TGTGCCTGGAGTGTACAGGGGGCTACAGCTTTCTTT. This encodes CAWSVQGATAFF.

The CDR3 is CASSQPGTDTQYF. CDR3 sequence (DNA): TGTGCCAGCAGCCAACCGGGCACAGATACGCAGTATTTT. V usage is TRBV5-4 and J usage is TRBJ2-3; D is undetermined. CDR1 and CDR2 (germline): SGHNT, YYREEE (reference sequence). V was shortened by 4 bases and J by 1 base, with 7 bases between the two germline ends. The length of the CDR3 is 13 residues.

The chain combines TRBV5-1 with TRBJ2-2; TRBD1 agrees at 7 bases. Germline CDR1 SGHRS, CDR2 YFSETQ. The CDR3 loop spans 13 amino acids. The trim removed 7 bases at V and 6 bases at J, leaving 6 bases unmatched. The CDR3 here is CASGQDRAGELFF. The CDR3 DNA sequence: TGCGCCAGCGGGCAAGACAGGGCCGGGGAGCTGTTTTTT.

This clone was seen only once. The gene calls are TRBV4-3 and TRBJ2-1; 10 bases fit TRBD2. CDR3 length: 17 amino acids. The germline CDR1 and CDR2 sequences are LGHNA and YSLEER. The J segment lost 4 bases and the V segment lost 1 base, leaving 7 bases of the junction unmatched. CDR3 amino acids: CASSQGLSGRGYNEQFF. The CDR3 nucleotides read TGCGCCAGCAGCCAAGGTCTAAGCGGGAGGGGTTACAATGAGCAGTTCTTC.

This chain uses TRBV7-2 with TRBJ2-7, with a weak D call TRBD2 (6 bases). The CDR3 has 15 residues. Deletions cut 1 base from V and 3 bases from J, with 13 bases between. The V gene's germline CDR1 is SGHTA and CDR2 FQGNSA. Written as DNA, the CDR3 is TGTGCCAGCAGCTTAGATCCCGGGAGAGGCTACGAGCAGTACTTC. Its protein is CASSLDPGRGYEQYF. Filled out from reference TRBV7-2 and TRBJ2-7, the complete variable domain reads GAGVSQSPSNKVTEKGKDVELRCDPISGHTALYWYRQSLGQGLEFLIYFQGNSAPDKSGLPSDRFSAERTGGSVSTLTIQRTQQEDSAVYLCASSLDPGRGYEQYFGPGTRLTVT.

The rearrangement links TRBV7-7 to TRBJ2-5; 10 nucleotides line up with TRBD2. The CDR3 sequence is 17 residues long. Germline V gives CDR1 SSHAT, CDR2 FNYEAQ (reference sequence). The ends lost 1 base at V and 2 bases at J; junction bases unmatched: 7. CDR3 in amino acids: CASSLDPAGGVQETQYF. The CDR3 bases are TGTGCCAGCAGCTTAGACCCAGCGGGAGGGGTTCAAGAGACCCAGTACTTC.

The count of this clone is one. This chain links TRBV12-3 or TRBV12-4 with TRBJ1-2; possibly TRBD1 for D (5 bases). The CDR3 contains 12 residues. Trimming shortened V by 4 bases and J by 5 bases, and 8 bases separated the two germline ends. CDR3 DNA sequence: TGTGCCAGCAGTTCCAGGGTGTATGGCTACACCTTC. This translates into CASSSRVYGYTF.

The chain carries TRBV5-4 and TRBJ2-5, with 8 bases lining up with TRBD1. CDR3 length: 16 residues. CDR1 SGHNT and CDR2 YYREEE come from the germline V gene (reference sequence). Trimming removed 6 bases from V and 5 bases from J; junction bases left unmatched: 15. CDR3 nucleotide sequence: TGTGCCAGCACCAGACAGGGGACCCTTTTTCGGGAGACCCAGTACTTC. It is translated as CASTRQGTLFRETQYF.

The chain has TRBV24-1 and TRBJ2-5; possible D gene TRBD1, 7 bases. CDR1 KGHDR and CDR2 SFDVKD come from the germline V gene. Trimming removed 3 bases at V and 5 bases at J, with 15 bases between. This CDR3 region has 15 residues. The chain's CDR3 is CATSDAGGSGETQYF. As DNA, the CDR3 is TGTGCCACCAGTGATGCAGGGGGGTCAGGGGAGACCCAGTACTTC.

The rearrangement joins TRBV6-5 to TRBJ1-1, with D perhaps TRBD1 (5 bases). Germline loops: CDR1 MNHEY, CDR2 SVGAGI. V gave up 6 bases and J gave up 7 bases, with 12 bases separating them. CDR3 length: 12 amino acids. The CDR3, as DNA: TGTGCCAGCAGCATCGACAGTTTTGAAGCTTTCTTT. It is translated as CASSIDSFEAFF.

The rearrangement joins TRBV19 to TRBJ2-5, with TRBD2 as a possible D gene (5 bases). Trimming took off 2 bases at V and 5 bases at J, with 9 bases between the two ends. CDR1 and CDR2 from the germline V gene are LNHDA and SQIVND (reference sequence). The CDR3 length is 13 residues. The DNA of the CDR3 is TGTGCCAGTAGTATAAAGGGCGGGGAGACCCAGTACTTC. Protein: CASSIKGGETQYF.

This chain joins TRBV3-1 (or the pseudogene TRBV3-2) and TRBJ2-5, with unresolved D. The V and J ends lost 1 base and 5 bases respectively, with 8 bases between them. Germline V gene sequence: CDR1 LGHDT, CDR2 YNNKEL (reference sequence). This CDR3 spans 13 amino acids. The CDR3 coding sequence is TGTGCCAGCAGCCAAGGGAGTAGCGAGACCCAGTACTTC. Translation: CASSQGSSETQYF.

The chain carries TRBV7-2 and TRBJ2-5, with 9 nucleotides matching TRBD2. CDR1 is SGHTA, CDR2 FQGNSA, per germline. The CDR3 runs 14 residues. After removal of 5 bases from V and 5 bases from J, the junction contained 6 bases not matched to a gene. The DNA for the CDR3 is TGTGCCAGCAGCCACAGCGGGAGGCCGGAGACCCAGTACTTC. Encoded protein: CASSHSGRPETQYF.

V gene TRBV6-1 combines with J gene TRBJ2-5; TRBD1 is a possible D gene (6 bases). Per germline, CDR1 MNHNS and CDR2 SASEGT. The V and J ends lost 1 base and 10 bases respectively, with 19 bases between them. CDR3 size: 15 residues. CDR3 in amino acids: CASSEGGTAQGSQYF. The CDR3 region has the DNA TGTGCCAGCAGTGAAGGTGGAACGGCCCAGGGGAGCCAGTACTTC.

CDR3 sequence (DNA): TGTGCCAGCAGTGACTCCCGGGCGGGAGGGCTGTACAATGAGCAGTTCTTC. Encoded protein: CASSDSRAGGLYNEQFF. V is TRBV25-1 and J is TRBJ2-1; TRBD2 matches 9 bases. Unmatched junction bases numbered 10, after V lost 3 bases and J lost 4 bases. The germline V gene encodes CDR1 MGHDK and CDR2 SYGVNS. This CDR3 is built from 17 residues. Combining the CDR3 with reference TRBV25-1 and TRBJ2-1 gives the whole variable domain EADIYQTPRYLVIGTGKKITLECSQTMGHDKMYWYQQDPGMELHLIHYSYGVNSTEKGDLSSESTVSRIRTEHFPLTLESARPSHTSQYLCASSDSRAGGLYNEQFFGPGTRLTVL.

V is TRBV5-5 and J is TRBJ1-2; possibly TRBD1 for D (5 bases). CDR3 length equals 13 residues. V was clipped by 0 bases and J by 8 bases, with 11 bases between them. Germline V gene lookup returns CDR1 SGHKS and CDR2 YYEKEE (reference sequence). The CDR3 bases are TGTGCCAGCAGCTTGGTTGGGGGGGAAGGCTACACCTTC. Protein sequence: CASSLVGGEGYTF.

The genes are TRBV15 and TRBJ1-2, with D tentatively TRBD1 (6 bases). The CDR3 contains 16 residues. V lost 8 bases and J 4 bases, leaving 23 bases between the germline ends. Germline V gene data show CDR1 as LNHNV and CDR2 as YYDKDF (reference sequence). The CDR3 loop is CATSLPDRQDIYGYTF. DNA of the CDR3: TGTGCCACCTCCCTTCCGGATCGACAGGACATCTATGGCTACACCTTC.